Shown below are 24 T cell receptor beta chains from a single sample sequenced in a study of T cells in women clearing cervical HPV infection. The table came from immunoSEQ multiplex PCR; TCRdb's copy has only in-frame clones and leaves some out. The sample has under 20,000 clones, and its top ten clones hold approximately 16%. Sequenced: blood buffy coat. These receptors came from a woman aged 18 to 75 with a cervical HPV16 infection that either progressed to CIN3+ or cleared (not recorded which).

Notes on this clone: The read falls 3 residues short of the CDR3 end, and the missing part is taken from the germline J gene. The chain recombines TRBV18 with TRBJ1-2; D is uncertain. Germline V gene sequence: CDR1 KGHSH, CDR2 LQKENI. This CDR3 region has 15 residues. The CDR3 DNA, read in part, is TGTGCCAGCTCACCACTCGGGTCCCGGTCCTACGAC. Protein sequence: CASSPLGSRSYD. The CDR3 in its entirety is CASSPLGSRSYDYTF.

As to this clone: The read halts 3 residues ahead of the CDR3 end, with the missing end drawn from the germline J gene. The rearrangement uses TRBV28 and TRBJ2-5; possibly TRBD2 for D (6 bases). Per the germline V gene, CDR1 is MDHEN and CDR2 is SYDVKM. The CDR3 loop spans 15 amino acids. Trimming pared 0 bases from V and 2 bases from J, leaving 10 bases between. The covered CDR3 bases are TGTGCCAGCAGTTTATGGCGGGAATCGCAAGAGACC. Protein sequence: CASSLWRESQET. The full CDR3 protein reads CASSLWRESQETQYF.

With regard to this clone: The read comes to an end 3 residues before the CDR3 does, leaving the germline J gene to fill in the end. The gene calls are TRBV15 and TRBJ2-5; D gene ambiguous. Germline values: CDR1 LNHNV, CDR2 YYDKDF (reference sequence). The CDR3 runs 13 residues. V was trimmed by 4 bases and J by 5 bases, leaving 11 bases between them. Incomplete CDR3 DNA: TGTGCCACCAGCACCCCTATGATTGAGACC. Residues: CATSTPMIET. The entire CDR3 is CATSTPMIETQYF.

The CDR3 DNA, read in part, is TGCGCCAGCAGCCAAGATCGGGGGGACAGGGGACGAAATGAG. Translated, it gives CASSQDRGDRGRNE. The CDR3, in full, reads CASSQDRGDRGRNEQFF. V gene TRBV4-1 combines with J gene TRBJ2-1, with 10 bases lining up with TRBD1. Read coverage stops 3 residues before the CDR3 terminus; the germline J gene supplies the remainder. Germline assignment: CDR1 MGHRA and CDR2 YSYEKL. CDR3 size: 17 residues. V shed 0 bases, J shed 7 bases, and the junction held 9 bases outside the gene matches.

Comments on this clone: Read coverage stops 3 residues before the CDR3 terminus; the germline J gene supplies the remainder. The genes are TRBV20-1 and TRBJ2-3; tentative D call: TRBD2 (6 bases). Germline lookup yields CDR1 DFQATT and CDR2 SNEGSKA (reference sequence). This CDR3 is built from 12 residues. The sequenced part of the CDR3 DNA is TGCAGTTCGGGACTGAAGCAAGAGACG. Translated: CSSGLKQET. The whole CDR3 is CSSGLKQETQYF.

As concerns this clone: The read stops 3 residues short of the end of the CDR3; the missing end is completed from the germline J gene. The chain joins TRBV7-6 to TRBJ2-3; D perhaps matches TRBD2 (5 bases). The CDR3 covers 15 residues. CDR1 and CDR2 (germline): SGHVS, FNYEAQ. Partial CDR3 DNA: TGTGCCAGCAGCTTAGCGCGATCGGGGAAAGAGACG. Protein sequence: CASSLARSGKET. In full, the CDR3 is CASSLARSGKETQYF. The whole variable domain, filled in from reference TRBV7-6 and TRBJ2-3, reads GAGVSQSPRYKVTKRGQDVALRCDPISGHVSLYWYRQALGQGPEFLTYFNYEAQQDKSGLPNDRFSAERPEGSISTLTIQRTEQRDSAMYRCASSLARSGKETQYFGPGTRLTVL.

Remarks on this clone: The CDR3 extends 3 residues past the end of the read, so its final part is completed from the germline J gene. This sequence joins TRBV5-4 and TRBJ1-3, with unresolved D. V was pared by 0 bases and J by 0 bases, with 7 bases between. Germline V gene sequence: CDR1 SGHNT, CDR2 YYREEE (reference sequence). The CDR3 extends over 15 amino acids. The sequenced part of the CDR3 DNA is TGTGCCAGCAGCTTGGGATCGGGCTCTGGAAACACC. It specifies CASSLGSGSGNT. The whole CDR3 sequence reads CASSLGSGSGNTIYF.

Turning to this clone: The CDR3 end falls 3 residues outside the read, so it is completed with the germline J gene. The rearrangement uses TRBV2 and TRBJ1-5, with D perhaps TRBD1 (5 bases). The length of the CDR3 is 15 residues. Germline V CDR1 and CDR2: SNHLY, FYNNEI. Trimming left V 3 bases short and J 1 base short, with 10 bases between. The chain's CDR3 is CASSDGKGSNQPQHF. The CDR3 bases that were read are TGTGCCAGCAGTGATGGGAAGGGGAGCAATCAGCCC.

Incomplete CDR3 DNA: TGTGCCATCAGTGACTCTCGAGGGGAGACG. As protein: CAISDSRGET. The CDR3, in full, reads CAISDSRGETQYF. The rearrangement joins TRBV10-3 to TRBJ2-3, with D possibly being TRBD1 or TRBD2 (5 bases each). The missing CDR3 end, 3 residues past where the read stops, is filled in from the germline J gene. The germline CDR1 and CDR2 sequences are ENHRY and SYGVKD. This CDR3 comprises 13 residues.

A remark on this clone: The observed sequence ends 3 residues before the CDR3 terminus, with the missing tail filled in from the germline J gene. The rearrangement uses TRBV5-1 and TRBJ1-1; no reliable D call. The CDR3 has 14 amino acids. Germline V CDR1 and CDR2: SGHRS, YFSETQ. Trimming pared 0 bases from V and 1 base from J, leaving 7 bases between. The CDR3 sequence: CASSLDTGNTEAFF. CDR3 DNA, as far as it was read: TGCGCCAGCAGCTTGGATACCGGGAACACTGAA.

About this clone: The read comes to an end 3 residues before the CDR3 does, leaving the germline J gene to fill in the end. The V gene is TRBV6-1, the J gene TRBJ1-2; D may be TRBD1 (6 bases). This CDR3 spans 14 amino acids. Germline V lookup: CDR1 MNHNS, CDR2 SASEGT. CDR3 amino acids: CASSAQGSSYDYTF. The DNA read from the CDR3 is TGTGCCAGCAGTGCCCAGGGGAGCTCCTACGAC.

The DNA read from the CDR3 is TGTGCCAGCAGAGGTAACTATGGC. Translating gives CASRGNYG. The whole CDR3 protein is CASRGNYGYTF. The chain couples TRBV2 to TRBJ1-2; D gene unclear. The read halts 3 residues ahead of the CDR3 end, with the missing end drawn from the germline J gene. The CDR3 is 11 amino acids. V was clipped by 6 bases and J by 1 base, with 3 bases between them. The germline gives CDR1 SNHLY, CDR2 FYNNEI.

On this clone itself: The read gets to within 3 residues of the CDR3 end, and the germline J gene fills in the rest. The rearrangement links TRBV27 to TRBJ2-6; D is perhaps TRBD2 (7 bases). Germline V gene lookup returns CDR1 MNHEY and CDR2 SMNVEV (reference sequence). V lost 1 base to trimming and J lost 4 bases, with 11 bases between them. The CDR3 is made up of 16 amino acids. The sequenced part of the CDR3 DNA is TGTGCCAGCAGTTTATGGGGGGGCGACGGGGCCAACGTC. Amino acid sequence: CASSLWGGDGANV. The complete CDR3 sequence is CASSLWGGDGANVLTF. Drawing the rest from reference TRBV27 and TRBJ2-6, the complete variable domain is EAQVTQNPRYLITVTGKKLTVTCSQNMNHEYMSWYRQDPGLGLRQIYYSMNVEVTDKGDVPEGYKVSRKEKRNFPLILESPSPNQTSLYFCASSLWGGDGANVLTFGAGSRLTVL.

On this clone itself: The sequence runs out 3 residues before the end of the CDR3; the remainder is reconstructed from the germline J gene. The chain employs TRBV18 and TRBJ2-7, with a tentative D call TRBD2 (6 bases). CDR1 KGHSH and CDR2 LQKENI come from the germline V gene. Trimming pared 1 base from V and 5 bases from J, leaving 9 bases between. The CDR3 consists of 13 residues. CDR3 protein: CASSPLSGDEQYF. The DNA read from the CDR3 is TGTGCCAGCTCACCACTATCGGGGGACGAG. The full variable domain, completed using reference TRBV18 and TRBJ2-7, is NAGVMQNPRHLVRRRGQEARLRCSPMKGHSHVYWYRQLPEEGLKFMVYLQKENIIDESGMPKERFSAEFPKEGPSILRIQQVVRGDSAAYFCASSPLSGDEQYFGPGTRLTVT.

Worth noting for this clone: From the germline J gene comes the end of the CDR3, since the read stops 3 residues before it. The chain has TRBV14 and TRBJ2-1; TRBD1 aligns across 9 bases. The germline V gene has CDR1 SGHDN and CDR2 FVKESK. The V gene end was trimmed by 4 bases and the J gene end by 7 bases; junction bases not matched to a gene: 5. CDR3 size: 14 residues. The CDR3 bases that were read are TGTGCCAGCAGCCTACAACAGGGGGCAAATGAG. Its translation: CASSLQQGANE. In full, the CDR3 reads CASSLQQGANEQFF.

Regarding this clone: The read ends 3 residues shy of where the CDR3 ends; the end is completed using the germline J gene. The J gene is TRBJ2-5, the V gene TRBV29-1; 9 bases are a match to TRBD2. This CDR3 contains 15 residues. Germline V gene data show CDR1 as SQVTM and CDR2 as ANQGSEA. J lost 5 bases, V lost 2 bases, and 9 bases had no gene match. The CDR3: CSVEFSRGGRETQYF. The DNA read from the CDR3 is TGCAGCGTTGAATTTTCGCGGGGGGGCCGCGAGACC.

In the case of this clone: The read ends 3 residues shy of where the CDR3 ends; the end is completed using the germline J gene. The genes are TRBV7-7 and TRBJ2-2, with 13 bases fitting TRBD2. Germline V CDR1 and CDR2: SSHAT, FNYEAQ (reference sequence). J was trimmed by 4 bases and V by 1 base; bases with no gene match: 0. The CDR3 runs to 16 residues. CDR3 loop: CASSLGLAGGTGELFF. Partial CDR3 DNA: TGTGCCAGCAGCTTAGGACTAGCGGGGGGCACCGGGGAG.

Partial CDR3 DNA: TGTGCCAGCAGTGATGGGGGGGCGGGAAACACC. It yields the protein CASSDGGAGNT. The complete CDR3 sequence is CASSDGGAGNTIYF. The chain recombines TRBV6-1 with TRBJ1-3; tentatively, D is TRBD1 (6 bases). Sequencing ends 3 residues short of the CDR3 end; the germline J gene provides the rest. The CDR3 is 14 residues long. Germline CDR1 is MNHNS and CDR2 is SASEGT. Trimming shortened V by 3 bases and J by 4 bases, and 10 bases separated the two germline ends.

A remark on this clone: Its ends do not fully match the called genes, so a read error is possible. The read falls 3 residues short of the CDR3 end, and the missing part is taken from the germline J gene. The rearrangement joins TRBV29-1 to TRBJ1-1; possible D gene TRBD1, 5 bases. The CDR3 runs to 13 residues. Germline lookup yields CDR1 SQVTM and CDR2 ANQGSEA. CDR3 bases read: TGCAGCGGTGATGGGGCGGGGAACACGGAA. It yields the protein CSGDGAGNTE. The whole CDR3 reads CSGDGAGNTEAFF.

Frequency places this clone as large (0.1 to 1%). Read data end 3 residues before the CDR3 end; the end is taken from the germline J gene. The genes are TRBV4-2 and TRBJ2-3; 13 nucleotides align to TRBD2. Trimming at V came to 4 bases and at J to 2 bases, leaving 15 bases not matched to a gene. Germline V gene lookup returns CDR1 LGHNA and CDR2 YNFKEQ. The CDR3 runs 20 residues. The chain's CDR3 is CASSLSIGLAGDIPTDTQYF. Partial CDR3 DNA: TGTGCCAGCAGCCTGAGCATTGGACTAGCGGGGGATATACCCACAGATACG.

As concerns this clone: Sequencing ends 3 residues short of the CDR3 end; the germline J gene provides the rest. The chain uses TRBV19 and TRBJ2-4; 7 bases agree with TRBD1. This CDR3 region has 15 residues. The germline V gene encodes CDR1 LNHDA and CDR2 SQIVND (reference sequence). CDR3 DNA (partial): TGTGCCAGTAAAGACACAGGGGCCACTAACTATGGT. The encoded protein is CASKDTGATNYG. The whole CDR3 sequence is CASKDTGATNYGQYF.

As concerns this clone: Sequencing ends 3 residues short of the CDR3 end; the germline J gene provides the rest. V usage is TRBV12-3 or TRBV12-4 and J usage is TRBJ2-2; 7 bases fit TRBD1. Losses at the gene ends were 5 bases for V and 6 bases for J; bases not matched to a gene: 3. This CDR3 is built from 13 residues. The part of the CDR3 DNA that was read is TGTGCCAGCAGTGTGACAGGGTCCGGGGAG. This translates into CASSVTGSGE. The CDR3 in its entirety is CASSVTGSGELFF.

About this clone itself: The CDR3 end is not reached by the read, which stops 3 residues before it; the germline J gene fills it in. The rearrangement uses TRBV2 and TRBJ2-5; tentatively, D is TRBD1 (6 bases). The V end lost 8 bases, the J end lost 5 bases, and 18 bases lay between the germline ends. Germline V lookup: CDR1 SNHLY, CDR2 FYNNEI. The CDR3 runs to 14 residues. The chain's CDR3 is CASLRGQPGETQYF. The sequenced part of the CDR3 DNA is TGTGCCAGCCTAAGAGGACAGCCGGGGGAGACC.

Concerning this clone itself: The read is 3 residues too short to cover the CDR3 end, so that end is filled in from the germline J gene. This sequence joins TRBV30 and TRBJ1-1; D call uncertain. Germline V lookup: CDR1 GTSNPN, CDR2 SVGIG (reference sequence). V dropped 4 bases and J dropped 0 bases, with 15 bases sitting between them. The CDR3 consists of 15 residues. The CDR3: CAWTSGVLMNTEAFF. The covered CDR3 bases are TGTGCCTGGACCTCCGGGGTACTAATGAACACTGAA.